Presented here are 9 T cell receptor beta chains from one specimen sequenced in a study of identical twins. Each CDR3 protein gets one entry after TCRdb re-called the 5' RACE reads with MiXCR. The profile shows under 900,000 distinct CDR3 sequences, 18% of them singletons. These data were also reused for a study on T cells expressing NK-cell markers.

Sequencing input: PBMCs. These receptors were obtained from a woman younger than 30 in good health.

This clonotype was found many times. This sequence joins TRBV29-1 and TRBJ2-7; D is ambiguous. The germline V gene encodes CDR1 SQVTM and CDR2 ANQGSEA. Deletions cut 4 bases from V and 2 bases from J, with 9 bases between. CDR3 length: 12 residues. The CDR3, as DNA: TGCAGCGTTGGGCAGGCCCCCTACGAGCAGTACTTC. Amino acids: CSVGQAPYEQYF.

The chain is built from TRBV20-1 and TRBJ2-1; D is ambiguous. V was shortened by 5 bases and J by 2 bases, with 19 bases between the two germline ends. The germline gives CDR1 DFQATT, CDR2 SNEGSKA (reference sequence). CDR3 length: 16 residues. CDR3 nucleotide sequence: TGCAGTGCTGACCGTAGTGGGCGGTACCCCTACAATGAGCAGTTCTTC. Its protein product is CSADRSGRYPYNEQFF.

The CDR3 protein is CASSRVGGSYNEQFF. CDR3 DNA: TGTGCCAGCAGCCGAGTTGGGGGCTCCTACAATGAGCAGTTCTTC. V and J are TRBV7-2 and TRBJ2-1; TRBD1 or TRBD2 may be the D gene (5 bases each). The V gene's germline CDR1 is SGHTA and CDR2 FQGNSA. The CDR3 spans 15 residues. The ends were cut back, 5 bases at V and 0 bases at J, with 11 bases in the middle. Drawing the rest from reference TRBV7-2 and TRBJ2-1, the complete variable domain is GAGVSQSPSNKVTEKGKDVELRCDPISGHTALYWYRQSLGQGLEFLIYFQGNSAPDKSGLPSDRFSAERTGGSVSTLTIQRTQQEDSAVYLCASSRVGGSYNEQFFGPGTRLTVL.

This clonotype was observed a few times. The gene calls are TRBV7-9 and TRBJ2-1, with a tentative D call TRBD2 (7 bases). The CDR3 consists of 13 residues. Germline CDR1 and CDR2: SEHNR and FQNEAQ (reference sequence). With 3 bases removed from V and 14 bases from J, the gap between germline ends came to 17 bases. This CDR3 reads CASSFPRGGEEFF. The CDR3 coding sequence is TGTGCCAGCAGCTTTCCTAGGGGGGGCGAGGAGTTCTTC.

The gene calls are TRBV7-2 and TRBJ2-1; 7 bases are shared with TRBD2. V shed 1 base, J shed 8 bases, and the junction held 11 bases outside the gene matches. This CDR3 is 16 amino acids long. From germline, CDR1 is SGHTA and CDR2 FQGNSA. The CDR3 sequence is CASSLGNPSGDYEQFF. The CDR3 DNA follows: TGTGCCAGCAGCTTAGGCAATCCTAGCGGAGACTATGAGCAGTTCTTC.

This clonotype was recorded a few times. The chain is built from TRBV12-3 or TRBV12-4 and TRBJ2-7; TRBD1 is a possible D gene (6 bases). This CDR3 is built from 11 residues. Trimming left V 8 bases short and J 11 bases short, with 16 bases between. CDR3 sequence: CASQQFGQKYF. The CDR3 DNA reads as TGTGCCAGCCAGCAGTTTGGACAGAAGTACTTC.

The CDR3 DNA is TGTGCCATCAGCCCATCTAGCGGGAACTCTGGGGCCAACGTCCTGACTTTC. It is translated as CAISPSSGNSGANVLTF. The chain employs TRBV10-3 and TRBJ2-6, with 9 bases fitting TRBD2. Per germline, CDR1 ENHRY and CDR2 SYGVKD. CDR3 length: 17 amino acids. The V segment lost 6 bases and the J segment 0 bases; nucleotides outside the gene matches: 6.

This clonotype came up a few times. The chain recombines TRBV20-1 with TRBJ2-3, with a possible D match to TRBD1 (6 bases). V was clipped by 3 bases and J by 3 bases, with 13 bases between them. The CDR3 sequence is 14 residues long. Germline CDR1 is DFQATT and CDR2 is SNEGSKA (reference sequence). Here the CDR3 reads CSASPATGTDTQYF. CDR3 DNA: TGCAGTGCTAGCCCTGCGACAGGAACAGATACGCAGTATTTT.

This sequence joins TRBV7-2 and TRBJ2-7; D is ambiguous. The CDR3 runs to 13 residues. In germline, CDR1 is SGHTA, CDR2 FQGNSA. Trimming took 5 bases from V and 2 from J, leaving 10 bases between them. The CDR3 sequence: CASSPHTAYEQYF. The CDR3 DNA sequence: TGTGCCAGCAGCCCTCATACGGCCTACGAGCAGTACTTC. The entire variable domain, with the rest obtained from reference TRBV7-2 and TRBJ2-7, is as follows: GAGVSQSPSNKVTEKGKDVELRCDPISGHTALYWYRQSLGQGLEFLIYFQGNSAPDKSGLPSDRFSAERTGGSVSTLTIQRTQQEDSAVYLCASSPHTAYEQYFGPGTRLTVT.